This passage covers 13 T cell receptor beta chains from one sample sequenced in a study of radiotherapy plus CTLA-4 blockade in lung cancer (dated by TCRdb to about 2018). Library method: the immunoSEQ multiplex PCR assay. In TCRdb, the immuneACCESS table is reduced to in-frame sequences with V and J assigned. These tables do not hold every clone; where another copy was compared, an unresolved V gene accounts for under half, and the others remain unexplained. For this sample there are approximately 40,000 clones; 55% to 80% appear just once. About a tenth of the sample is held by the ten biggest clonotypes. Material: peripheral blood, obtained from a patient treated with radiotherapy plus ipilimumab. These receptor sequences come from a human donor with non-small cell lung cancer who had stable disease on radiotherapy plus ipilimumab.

CDR3: CASSSPRRTGFTHEQFF. For the CDR3, the DNA is TGTGCCAGCAGCTCCCCGAGGAGGACAGGGTTTACTCATGAGCAGTTCTTC. The chain carries TRBV9 and TRBJ2-1; 8 bases align to TRBD1. CDR1 SGDLS and CDR2 YYNGEE come from the germline V gene. The V and J ends lost 4 bases and 8 bases, in that order; junction bases with no gene match: 17. The CDR3 is 17 residues long.

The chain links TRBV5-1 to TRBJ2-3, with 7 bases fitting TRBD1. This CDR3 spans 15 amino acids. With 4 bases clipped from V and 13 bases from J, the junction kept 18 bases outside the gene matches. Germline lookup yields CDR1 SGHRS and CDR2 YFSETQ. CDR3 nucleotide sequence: TGCGCCAGCAGCACTGTAACCGGGACAGAAGGGGGAAAGTATTTT. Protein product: CASSTVTGTEGGKYF.

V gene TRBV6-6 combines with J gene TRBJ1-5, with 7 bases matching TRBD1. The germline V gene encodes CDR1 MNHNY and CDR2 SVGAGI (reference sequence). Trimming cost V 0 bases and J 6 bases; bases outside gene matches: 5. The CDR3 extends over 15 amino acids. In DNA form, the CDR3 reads TGTGCCAGCAGTTACTCGACAGGGTCAGGTCAGCCCCAGCATTTT. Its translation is CASSYSTGSGQPQHF.

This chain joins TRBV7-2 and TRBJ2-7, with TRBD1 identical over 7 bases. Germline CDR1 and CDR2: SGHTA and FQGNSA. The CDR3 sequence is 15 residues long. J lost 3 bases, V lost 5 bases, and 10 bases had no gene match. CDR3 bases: TGTGCCAGCAGCCTCCAGCCGACAGGGAACTACGAGCAGTACTTC. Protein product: CASSLQPTGNYEQYF.

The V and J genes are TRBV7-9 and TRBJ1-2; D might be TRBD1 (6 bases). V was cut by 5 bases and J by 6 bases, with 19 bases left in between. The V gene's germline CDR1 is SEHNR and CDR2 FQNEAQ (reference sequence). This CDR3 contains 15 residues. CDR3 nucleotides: TGTGCCAGCAGCCTCAAGCCCGGGACACTCGATGGCTACACCTTC. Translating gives CASSLKPGTLDGYTF.

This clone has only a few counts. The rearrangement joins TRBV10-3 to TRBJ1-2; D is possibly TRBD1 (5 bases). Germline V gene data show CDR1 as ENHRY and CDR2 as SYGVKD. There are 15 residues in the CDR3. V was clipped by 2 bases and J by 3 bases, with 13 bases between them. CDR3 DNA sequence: TGTGCCATCAGTGAGCCGTCAGGGTTAGACTATGGCTACACCTTC. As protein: CAISEPSGLDYGYTF.

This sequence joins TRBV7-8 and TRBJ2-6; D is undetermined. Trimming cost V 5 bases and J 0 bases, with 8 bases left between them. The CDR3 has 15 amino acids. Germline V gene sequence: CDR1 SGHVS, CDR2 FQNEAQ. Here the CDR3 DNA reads TGTGCCAGCAGCATAGATAGCTCTGGGGCCAACGTCCTGACTTTC. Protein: CASSIDSSGANVLTF.

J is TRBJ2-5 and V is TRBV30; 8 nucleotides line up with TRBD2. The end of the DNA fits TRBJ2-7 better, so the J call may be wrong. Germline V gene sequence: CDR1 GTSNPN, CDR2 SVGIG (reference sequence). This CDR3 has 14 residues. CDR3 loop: CAWRGAGGSYEQYF. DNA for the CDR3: TGTGCCTGGAGGGGGGCGGGGGGTTCCTACGAGCAGTACTTC.

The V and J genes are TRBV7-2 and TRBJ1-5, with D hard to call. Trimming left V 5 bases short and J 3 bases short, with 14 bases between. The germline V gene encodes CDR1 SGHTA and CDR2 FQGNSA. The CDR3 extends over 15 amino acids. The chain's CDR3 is CASSPSGVLNQPQHF. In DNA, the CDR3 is TGTGCCAGCAGCCCCAGCGGGGTTCTCAATCAGCCCCAGCATTTT.

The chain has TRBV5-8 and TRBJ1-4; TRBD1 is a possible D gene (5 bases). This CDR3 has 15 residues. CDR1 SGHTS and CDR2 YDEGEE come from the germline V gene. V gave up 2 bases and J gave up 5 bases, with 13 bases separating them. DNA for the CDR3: TGTGCCAGCAGCTTCGGCGGGGCTCGCAATGAAAAACTGTTTTTT. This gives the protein CASSFGGARNEKLFF.

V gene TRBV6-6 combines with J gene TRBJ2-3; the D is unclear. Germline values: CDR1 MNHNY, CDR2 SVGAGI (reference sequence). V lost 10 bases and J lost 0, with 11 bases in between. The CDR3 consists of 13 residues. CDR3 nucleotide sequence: TGTGCCATCAGGACGGAGAGCACAGATACGCAGTATTTT. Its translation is CAIRTESTDTQYF.

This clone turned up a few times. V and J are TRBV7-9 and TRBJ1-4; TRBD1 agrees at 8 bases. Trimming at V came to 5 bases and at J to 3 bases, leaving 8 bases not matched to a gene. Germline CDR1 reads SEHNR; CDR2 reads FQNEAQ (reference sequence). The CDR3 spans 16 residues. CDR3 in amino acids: CASSNGRGLANEKLFF. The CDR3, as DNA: TGTGCCAGCAGCAATGGCAGGGGGCTGGCTAATGAAAAACTGTTTTTT. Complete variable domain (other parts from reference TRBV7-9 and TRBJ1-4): DTGVSQNPRHKITKRGQNVTFRCDPISEHNRLYWYRQTLGQGPEFLTYFQNEAQLEKSRLLSDRFSAERPKGSFSTLEIQRTEQGDSAMYLCASSNGRGLANEKLFFGSGTQLSVL.

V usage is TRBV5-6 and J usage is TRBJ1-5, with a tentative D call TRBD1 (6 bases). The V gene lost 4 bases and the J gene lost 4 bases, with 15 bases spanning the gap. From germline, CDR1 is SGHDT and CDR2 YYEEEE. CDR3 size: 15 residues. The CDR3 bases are TGTGCCAGCAGCCCGGCGGGGGCCTCAAATCAGCCCCAGCATTTT. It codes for CASSPAGASNQPQHF.